This record looks at one TCR beta chain sequence and its context. Its antigen is not identified. The record originates from a study of T cells expressing NK-cell markers. Across the study: It was sorted CD3+CD56-NKG2C+, CD3+CD56+NKG2C- and CD3+CD56+NKG2C+ T cells that provided the TCR beta repertoires. HCMV serostatus: most of the eight sequenced donors positive, one negative. Study-level points and caveats: The CD3+CD56-NKG2C+ fraction of several donors was likewise dominated by these clonotypes.

The CDR3 contains 16 residues. Germline assignment: CDR1 SGHAT and CDR2 FQNNGV. For each CDR3 protein, TCRdb gives one entry from its re-call of the 5' RACE reads, without DNA. Its table records about 150,000 distinct CDR3 sequences. The TCR comes from a woman aged 45-65 years in good health. Specimen: blood T cells: a sorted CD56 or NKG2C T cell subset, CD4+ or CD8+ T cells, or bulk PBMC T cells (not recorded which). The rearrangement links TRBV11-2 to TRBJ2-4; TCRdb's D gene call, TRBD1, goes unchecked for lack of DNA. The CDR3 loop is CASSNRTGVAKNIQYF.